Each of the 21 T cell receptor beta chains below was sequenced from the same sample in a study of immune characterization of retroperitoneal liposarcoma. TCRdb reanalysed the PCR reads using MiXCR and keeps one entry per CDR3 protein. Among 6,000 to 7,000 distinct CDR3 sequences listed, about 27% were seen once. Sequencing was carried out using blood. The source of these receptors is a male donor with retroperitoneal liposarcoma.

In its sample, this clonotype was seen many times. The V gene is TRBV2, the J gene TRBJ2-7; 11 bases match TRBD1. The trim removed 5 bases at V and 3 bases at J, leaving 6 bases unmatched. The CDR3 runs 15 residues. Germline V gene lookup returns CDR1 SNHLY and CDR2 FYNNEI. CDR3 protein: CASSLGQGAGYEQYF. The CDR3 DNA follows: TGTGCCAGCAGTTTAGGACAGGGGGCGGGCTACGAGCAGTACTTC.

The chain is built from TRBV20-1 and TRBJ1-1, with 9 bases lining up with TRBD1. The V segment lost 4 bases and the J segment 7 bases; nucleotides outside the gene matches: 16. Germline V gene data show CDR1 as DFQATT and CDR2 as SNEGSKA (reference sequence). This CDR3 is 16 amino acids long. As DNA, the CDR3 is TGCAGTGCTACACAATTAGGGACAGGGCAACTCATTGAAGCTTTCTTT. It codes for CSATQLGTGQLIEAFF.

The chain has TRBV4-1 and TRBJ2-3, with TRBD2 matching over 11 bases. The CDR3 contains 17 residues. In germline, CDR1 is MGHRA, CDR2 YSYEKL. Losses at the gene ends were 1 base for V and 3 bases for J; bases not matched to a gene: 6. CDR3 amino acids: CASSQGAGLAVTDTQYF. CDR3 DNA sequence: TGCGCCAGCAGCCAAGGGGCGGGACTAGCGGTGACAGATACGCAGTATTTT.

This clonotype was observed at least ten times. This chain joins TRBV12-3 or TRBV12-4 and TRBJ2-1; perhaps TRBD2 as D (5 bases). This CDR3 region has 15 residues. Trimming cost V 5 bases and J 7 bases, with 18 bases left between them. The CDR3: CASSGSGPQRNEQFF. As DNA, the CDR3 is TGTGCCAGCAGTGGAAGCGGCCCCCAGCGGAATGAGCAGTTCTTC.

This clonotype was recorded at least ten times. This sequence joins TRBV11-3 and TRBJ2-1, with D perhaps matching TRBD1 (6 bases). With the DNA end fitting TRBJ2-7 better, the J assignment may be wrong. Germline assignment: CDR1 SGHNT and CDR2 YENEEA. The CDR3 has 12 residues. The chain's CDR3 is CASSVTGYEQYF. CDR3 DNA sequence: TGTGCCAGCAGCGTGACAGGTTACGAGCAGTACTTC.

This clonotype turned up a few times. The chain uses TRBV28 and TRBJ2-1; 8 nucleotides line up with TRBD1. The V gene's germline CDR1 is MDHEN and CDR2 SYDVKM. This CDR3 has 14 residues. The J segment lost 13 bases and the V segment lost 6 bases, leaving 14 bases of the junction unmatched. CDR3 in amino acids: CASRTGVFQETQFF. CDR3 DNA: TGTGCCAGCAGGACAGGGGTATTTCAAGAGACCCAGTTCTTC.

This clonotype was seen a few times. This chain joins TRBV7-2 and TRBJ2-3; 8 nucleotides align to TRBD1. Trimming cost V 0 bases and J 10 bases; bases outside gene matches: 9. The CDR3 contains 15 residues. CDR1 and CDR2 from the germline V gene are SGHTA and FQGNSA. CDR3: CASSLAPGQAVAQYF. For the CDR3, the DNA is TGTGCCAGCAGCTTAGCCCCGGGACAGGCAGTGGCGCAGTATTTT.

This chain links TRBV6-1 with TRBJ2-1; TRBD2 is a possible D gene (6 bases). This CDR3 spans 15 amino acids. The V and J ends lost 1 base and 7 bases respectively, with 14 bases between them. Germline V gene sequence: CDR1 MNHNS, CDR2 SASEGT. The CDR3: CASSEDPGSGNEQFF. The CDR3 DNA reads TGTGCCAGCAGTGAAGATCCGGGAAGCGGGAATGAGCAGTTCTTC.

This clonotype is labeled medium-sized. The gene calls are TRBV6-1 and TRBJ1-1; D call uncertain. With 6 bases removed from V and 1 base from J, the gap between germline ends came to 18 bases. The CDR3 loop spans 16 amino acids. Germline-derived CDR1 and CDR2 are MNHNS and SASEGT. The CDR3 region has the DNA TGTGCCAGCAGCCACCGGTTCTTTCAAGGGAACACTGAAGCTTTCTTT. This encodes CASSHRFFQGNTEAFF.

This clonotype occurred a few times. The chain is built from TRBV20-1 and TRBJ2-1; 14 bases agree with TRBD2. The CDR3 covers 13 residues. Germline lookup yields CDR1 DFQATT and CDR2 SNEGSKA (reference sequence). Trimming cost V 4 bases and J 9 bases; bases outside gene matches: 2. CDR3 in DNA: TGCAGTGCTATGGGACTAGCGGGAGTTGAGCAGTTCTTC. Translation: CSAMGLAGVEQFF.

The J gene is TRBJ2-5, the V gene TRBV12-3 or TRBV12-4, with D perhaps TRBD1 or TRBD2 (6 bases each). Trimming took off 5 bases at V and 0 bases at J, with 13 bases between the two ends. The CDR3 contains 15 residues. The CDR3 here is CASSRGTMYQETQYF. The CDR3 DNA sequence: TGTGCCAGCAGTCGCGGGACAATGTACCAAGAGACCCAGTACTTC.

Turning to this clonotype: The conserved phenylalanine or tryptophan normally closing the CDR3 is absent here, so this likely arose from a read error. Because the CDR3's place on the DNA is in doubt, the DNA is left out and the CDR3 is given as listed by TCRdb. The chain has TRBV7-6 and TRBJ2-3; the table gives TRBD1 as D, unverified against the DNA. Germline assignment: CDR1 SGHVS and CDR2 FNYEAQ. The CDR3 is 19 residues long, counting both termini. CDR3 loop: CASSSYRSSGGRIRAVLRA.

The CDR3 spells CASSRLGQSYEQFF. The CDR3 DNA reads TGTGCCAGCAGTCGTCTCGGACAGTCCTACGAGCAGTTCTTC. This chain uses TRBV7-2 with TRBJ2-1; weak D call: TRBD1 (6 bases). Trimming left V 6 bases short and J 10 bases short, with 19 bases between. The CDR3 runs to 14 residues. Germline V lookup: CDR1 SGHTA, CDR2 FQGNSA.

This clonotype was counted ten times or more. The rearrangement joins TRBV7-2 to TRBJ1-1, with TRBD1 as a possible D gene (5 bases). The CDR3 covers 14 residues. The V end was cut by 7 bases, the J end by 3 bases, with 15 bases between. Germline V gene data show CDR1 as SGHTA and CDR2 as FQGNSA. DNA for the CDR3: TGTGCCAGCACCCTCGGTCTGGGGCACACTGAAGCTTTCTTT. This codes for CASTLGLGHTEAFF.

The chain carries TRBV10-3 and TRBJ2-1, with TRBD1 identical over 11 bases. Germline V CDR1 and CDR2: ENHRY, SYGVKD. Trimming took 6 bases from V and 10 from J; bases not matched to a gene: 5. This CDR3 is built from 13 residues. CDR3 coding DNA: TGTGCCATCAGCAGGACAGGGGGCAACGAGCAGTTCTTC. It translates to CAISRTGGNEQFF.

The chain couples TRBV3-1 to TRBJ1-2; maybe TRBD1 (6 bases). The length of the CDR3 is 14 residues. Germline V gene lookup returns CDR1 LGHDT and CDR2 YNNKEL (reference sequence). The V end lost 0 bases, the J end lost 8 bases, and 13 bases lay between the germline ends. Here the CDR3 DNA reads TGTGCCAGCAGCCAAGACACAGGGCTTTGCGGCTACACCTTC. Translated: CASSQDTGLCGYTF.

The table lists this clonotype with many counts. The chain is built from TRBV6-1 and TRBJ1-1; D is possibly TRBD1 (5 bases). V was clipped by 6 bases and J by 1 base, with 12 bases between them. CDR3 length: 14 residues. Germline loops: CDR1 MNHNS, CDR2 SASEGT. CDR3 sequence reads: CASRGGTGNTEAFF. DNA of the CDR3: TGTGCCAGCAGGGGGGGAACAGGGAACACTGAAGCTTTCTTT.

This clonotype was counted many times. This chain links TRBV12-3 or TRBV12-4 with TRBJ2-1; 7 bases map to TRBD1. J gave up 6 bases and V 1 base, and 3 bases lay outside the gene matches. This CDR3 has 14 residues. The CDR3 protein is CASSLGGQLNEQFF. CDR3 in DNA: TGTGCCAGCAGTTTAGGGGGACAGCTCAATGAGCAGTTCTTC.

In this sample, this clonotype turned up once. V and J are TRBV27 and TRBJ2-3; a possible D gene is TRBD2 (5 bases). V was pared by 8 bases and J by 4 bases, with 13 bases between. This CDR3 spans 13 amino acids. From germline, CDR1 is MNHEY and CDR2 SMNVEV (reference sequence). The CDR3 spells CASGSRSADTQYF. CDR3 bases: TGTGCCAGCGGGTCCCGTAGCGCAGATACGCAGTATTTT.

This clonotype was detected many times. The CDR3 is CASSSDQGFHNEQFF. Written as DNA, the CDR3 is TGTGCCAGCAGTTCGGACCAGGGTTTCCACAATGAGCAGTTCTTC. The chain links TRBV6-1 to TRBJ2-1, with a possible D match to TRBD1 (5 bases). V lost 5 bases and J lost 5, with 16 bases in between. This CDR3 is 15 amino acids long. CDR1 and CDR2 (germline): MNHNS, SASEGT.

This clonotype has more than one count but fewer than ten. V gene TRBV6-1 combines with J gene TRBJ2-1; weak D call: TRBD1 (5 bases). Germline V gives CDR1 MNHNS, CDR2 SASEGT. Trimming stripped 5 bases from V and 8 bases from J, with 10 bases between. This CDR3 has 12 residues. The CDR3 loop is CASSRQWDEQFF. CDR3 DNA sequence: TGTGCCAGCAGTCGACAGTGGGATGAGCAGTTCTTC.